In this sample, the clone carrying this T cell receptor (beta chain) turned up a few times. J gave up 3 bases and V 0 bases, and 2 bases lay outside the gene matches. Germline-derived CDR1 and CDR2 are SEHNR and FQNEAQ (reference sequence). The CDR3 has 16 residues. TCRdb reanalysed the RT-PCR reads using MiXCR and keeps one entry per CDR3 protein. The sample lists hundreds of thousands of distinct CDR3 sequences; 13% to 15% were seen once. The V gene is TRBV7-9, the J gene TRBJ2-1, with TRBD2 matching over 10 bases. The sample taken for sequencing was memory CD4+ T cells from blood. The source of this sequence is a female donor in good health, serving as a healthy control. CDR3 region: CASSLALAGVYNEQFF. CDR3 in DNA: TGTGCCAGCAGCTTAGCCCTAGCGGGAGTCTACAATGAGCAGTTCTTC.